The 29 T cell receptor beta chains in this list originate from one sample, sequenced in a study of siplizumab effects on memory and regulatory T cells (dated by TCRdb to about 2019). Libraries were made using the immunoSEQ multiplex PCR assay. TCRdb retrieved this table from immuneACCESS and kept in-frame rearrangements only. Not all clones are present; in checked studies, unresolved V genes account for under half, and no reason is known for the remainder. The sample table lists about 100,000 clones, about nine tenths of them with a count of one. The biggest ten clones account for 0.14% to 0.15% of the sample. Sequenced material: CD4+ T cells sorted from blood. All receptors derive from a human donor in good health.

The gene calls are TRBV10-1 and TRBJ1-5, with D unclear. The germline V and J ends were trimmed by 4 bases and 0 bases, with 4 bases remaining between them. The CDR3 has 13 residues. Per germline, CDR1 WNHNN and CDR2 SYGVQD (reference sequence). In nucleotides, the CDR3 is TGCGCCAGCAGTGCCGGTAGCAATCAGCCCCAGCATTTT. Its translation: CASSAGSNQPQHF.

The chain has TRBV12-5 and TRBJ2-3; 8 bases fit TRBD2. The CDR3 is 12 residues long. V lost 6 bases, J lost 6 bases, and 2 bases stayed unmatched. Per the germline V gene, CDR1 is LGHNT and CDR2 is FRNRAP. The CDR3 sequence: CASGPGGDTQYF. DNA for the CDR3: TGTGCTAGTGGCCCGGGGGGGGATACGCAGTATTTT.

The V and J genes are TRBV12-5 and TRBJ2-7; possibly TRBD1 or TRBD2 for D (5 bases each). From germline, CDR1 is LGHNT and CDR2 FRNRAP. The CDR3 spans 17 residues. Trimming took 3 bases from V and 4 from J, leaving 22 bases between them. CDR3: CASGLRIQGASGYEQYF. DNA of the CDR3: TGTGCTAGTGGTTTAAGAATTCAGGGAGCCTCCGGTTACGAGCAGTACTTC.

This clone showed up just once. CDR3 region: CASSLGQGIYEQYF. In DNA, the CDR3 is TGTGCCAGCAGTTTAGGACAGGGGATCTACGAGCAGTACTTC. V is TRBV6-5 and J is TRBJ2-7, with 9 bases identical to TRBD1. This CDR3 contains 14 residues. V was clipped by 4 bases and J by 3 bases; unmatched bases: 4. Germline assignment: CDR1 MNHEY and CDR2 SVGAGI.

The chain joins TRBV7-9 to TRBJ1-2, with TRBD1 matching 8 bases. The V and J ends lost 3 bases and 7 bases, in that order; junction bases with no gene match: 4. The germline CDR1 and CDR2 sequences are SEHNR and FQNEAQ (reference sequence). CDR3 length: 13 residues. The CDR3, as DNA: TGTGCCAGCAGCTTTCCCGGACAGGGTGGCTACACCTTC. Translation gives CASSFPGQGGYTF.

The genes are TRBV29-1 and TRBJ2-5; 10 bases are shared with TRBD1. Germline-derived CDR1 and CDR2 are SQVTM and ANQGSEA. CDR3 length equals 14 residues. V was clipped by 7 bases and J by 5 bases; unmatched bases: 10. The CDR3 here is CSAPRGQGKETQYF. In DNA form, the CDR3 reads TGCAGCGCCCCGAGGGGACAGGGGAAGGAGACCCAGTACTTC.

This CDR3 reads CASSDLLTGLGYEQYF. The CDR3 DNA reads as TGTGCCAGCAGTGATCTACTTACAGGACTGGGGTACGAGCAGTACTTC. This chain connects TRBV2 to TRBJ2-7, with D perhaps TRBD1 or TRBD2 (5 bases each). CDR1 is SNHLY and CDR2 is FYNNEI in the germline V gene. V was pared by 3 bases and J by 4 bases, with 19 bases between. The CDR3 contains 16 residues.

The chain is built from TRBV7-9 and TRBJ1-4; D remains ambiguous. Germline CDR1 and CDR2: SEHNR and FQNEAQ (reference sequence). V gave up 3 bases and J gave up 0 bases, with 5 bases separating them. This CDR3 has 14 amino acids. This chain's CDR3 is CASSFYATNEKLFF. CDR3 in DNA: TGTGCCAGCAGCTTTTATGCAACTAATGAAAAACTGTTTTTT.

The chain couples TRBV19 to TRBJ2-5, with D possibly being TRBD1 or TRBD2 (6 bases each). The V and J ends lost 9 bases and 3 bases respectively, with 17 bases between them. CDR3 length: 14 residues. The germline V gene has CDR1 LNHDA and CDR2 SQIVND (reference sequence). DNA for the CDR3: TGTGCCAGCCACCCCAGGGGAGGAAAAGAGACCCAGTACTTC. The encoded protein is CASHPRGGKETQYF.

This clone is a singleton in its sample. This chain connects TRBV27 to TRBJ1-4, with TRBD1 matching over 7 bases. Germline V gene lookup returns CDR1 MNHEY and CDR2 SMNVEV (reference sequence). This CDR3 region has 16 residues. The J segment lost 8 bases and the V segment lost 6 bases, leaving 15 bases of the junction unmatched. Written as DNA, the CDR3 is TGTGCCAGCAGAAAACACAGGGGCGGCGTGCAAGAAAAACTGTTTTTT. Its translation is CASRKHRGGVQEKLFF.

V is TRBV5-6 and J is TRBJ2-1; tentatively, D is TRBD2 (6 bases). CDR3 length equals 15 residues. CDR1 and CDR2 from the germline V gene are SGHDT and YYEEEE. The V end was cut by 2 bases, the J end by 3 bases, with 12 bases between. The CDR3 here is CASSFGTGVYNEQFF. The CDR3, as DNA: TGTGCCAGCAGCTTTGGGACGGGGGTCTACAATGAGCAGTTCTTC.

This clone appeared a single time. The V gene is TRBV19, the J gene TRBJ1-2; 8 bases match TRBD1. The CDR3 totals 16 residues. The V gene end was trimmed by 5 bases and the J gene end by 4 bases; junction bases not matched to a gene: 12. Germline V CDR1 and CDR2: LNHDA, SQIVND (reference sequence). CDR3 region: CASSLRGDRQSYGYTF. In DNA form, the CDR3 reads TGTGCCAGTAGTCTGAGGGGGGACAGGCAGTCCTATGGCTACACCTTC. The full variable domain, completed using reference TRBV19 and TRBJ1-2, is DGGITQSPKYLFRKEGQNVTLSCEQNLNHDAMYWYRQDPGQGLRLIYYSQIVNDFQKGDIAEGYSVSREKKESFPLTVTSAQKNPTAFYLCASSLRGDRQSYGYTFGSGTRLTVV.

The chain carries TRBV6-4 and TRBJ1-1, with D possibly TRBD1 on 5 matching bases. The germline V and J ends were trimmed by 0 bases and 8 bases, with 10 bases remaining between them. The germline V gene has CDR1 MRHNA and CDR2 SNTAGT. The CDR3 runs to 13 residues. The DNA of the CDR3 is TGTGCCAGCAGTGACTCGGTTCAGGGAGAAGCTTTCTTT. This encodes CASSDSVQGEAFF.

A single count supports this clone. The chain couples TRBV18 to TRBJ2-1; 13 bases map to TRBD2. CDR1 KGHSH and CDR2 LQKENI come from the germline V gene. Trimming took 5 bases from V and 9 from J; bases not matched to a gene: 7. This CDR3 contains 15 residues. DNA for the CDR3: TGTGCCAGCTCAGCTACTAGCGGGGGGGCAAGTGAGCAGTTCTTC. Protein product: CASSATSGGASEQFF.

V and J are TRBV2 and TRBJ1-3; 10 nucleotides align to TRBD1. V shed 10 bases and J 2 bases; nucleotides not matched to a gene: 2. CDR1 is SNHLY, CDR2 FYNNEI, per germline. The CDR3 contains 13 residues. The CDR3 loop reads CATDRGPGNTIYF. In DNA, the CDR3 is TGTGCCACCGACAGGGGGCCTGGAAACACCATATATTTT.

In its sample, this clone was seen once. J is TRBJ2-5 and V is TRBV11-3; tentative D call: TRBD2 (6 bases). Trimming took 3 bases from V and 5 from J, leaving 13 bases between them. Germline CDR1 is SGHNT and CDR2 is YENEEA. This CDR3 has 14 amino acids. The CDR3 protein is CASSFGSGEETQYF. The CDR3 DNA reads TGTGCCAGCAGCTTTGGTTCGGGGGAGGAGACCCAGTACTTC.

The chain joins TRBV7-3 to TRBJ2-6, with 9 bases that match TRBD1. This CDR3 region has 16 residues. Germline V lookup: CDR1 SGHTA, CDR2 FQGTGA. The V segment lost 6 bases and the J segment 5 bases; nucleotides outside the gene matches: 8. The CDR3 DNA reads as TGTGCCAGCAGTAATACAGGGGGCGCTCGGGCCAACGTCCTGACTTTC. Translation: CASSNTGGARANVLTF.

Here the CDR3 reads CASSLDYGVSNEQFF. The CDR3 bases are TGTGCCAGCAGCTTAGATTACGGGGTCTCCAATGAGCAGTTCTTC. The V call is TRBV11-2, the J call TRBJ2-1; TRBD2 might be the D (5 bases). CDR3 length: 15 amino acids. Germline loops: CDR1 SGHAT, CDR2 FQNNGV. The V end was cut by 0 bases, the J end by 6 bases, with 12 bases between.

The CDR3 region is CASSSGTSGVADTQYF. CDR3 nucleotide sequence: TGTGCCAGCAGCTCTGGGACTAGCGGGGTCGCAGATACGCAGTATTTT. This chain links TRBV11-2 with TRBJ2-3, with 13 bases lining up with TRBD2. Germline loops: CDR1 SGHAT, CDR2 FQNNGV. The junction had 5 bases not matched to a gene; V was cut back by 4 bases and J by 4 bases. This CDR3 is built from 16 residues.

The V gene is TRBV5-4, the J gene TRBJ2-3; D gene unclear. Deletions cut 5 bases from V and 1 base from J, with 8 bases between. Germline V lookup: CDR1 SGHNT, CDR2 YYREEE (reference sequence). This CDR3 is 13 amino acids long. The CDR3 protein is CASRATGTDTQYF. The CDR3 DNA follows: TGTGCCAGCAGGGCTACAGGCACAGATACGCAGTATTTT.

The CDR3 region has the DNA TGTGCCAGCAGCTTAAAAGGAATAGGGAGACAAATCCTAGCCAAAAACATTCAGTACTTC. Translated: CASSLKGIGRQILAKNIQYF. J is TRBJ2-4 and V is TRBV7-8; D is perhaps TRBD2 (5 bases). This CDR3 spans 20 amino acids. Germline CDR1 SGHVS, CDR2 FQNEAQ. The V end lost 2 bases, the J end lost 0 bases, and 23 bases lay between the germline ends.

The count of this clone is one. J is TRBJ2-7 and V is TRBV28, with TRBD2 as a possible D gene (7 bases). This CDR3 comprises 16 residues. Trimming pared 8 bases from V and 1 base from J, leaving 21 bases between. Germline V lookup: CDR1 MDHEN, CDR2 SYDVKM. The CDR3 loop is CASEIPTGRGSYEQYF. The DNA of the CDR3 is TGTGCCAGCGAAATCCCCACAGGGAGGGGATCCTACGAGCAGTACTTC.

V and J are TRBV7-9 and TRBJ2-1; 8 nucleotides line up with TRBD2. This CDR3 is 15 amino acids long. V was pared by 4 bases and J by 8 bases, with 10 bases of the junction left unmatched. Germline V gives CDR1 SEHNR, CDR2 FQNEAQ (reference sequence). The CDR3 coding sequence is TGTGCCAGCAGCTCCGTCCCGGGGGGGCTCTATGAGCAGTTCTTC. Amino acid sequence: CASSSVPGGLYEQFF.

This chain joins TRBV27 and TRBJ1-1; D might be TRBD1 (6 bases). The length of the CDR3 is 14 residues. From germline, CDR1 is MNHEY and CDR2 SMNVEV (reference sequence). V was shortened by 5 bases and J by 4 bases, with 14 bases between the two germline ends. The CDR3 nucleotides read TGTGCCAGCAGTCTACAGGGAGCTGGCACTGAAGCTTTCTTT. This codes for CASSLQGAGTEAFF.

J is TRBJ2-1 and V is TRBV7-2; D is uncertain. V dropped 1 base and J dropped 1 base, with 14 bases sitting between them. Germline V CDR1 and CDR2: SGHTA, FQGNSA. The length of the CDR3 is 17 residues. CDR3 protein: CASSLVTDARSYNEQFF. The CDR3 region has the DNA TGTGCCAGCAGCTTAGTAACCGACGCTAGGTCCTACAATGAGCAGTTCTTC.

The chain employs TRBV29-1 and TRBJ2-7; possibly TRBD2 for D (6 bases). This CDR3 spans 16 amino acids. Per the germline V gene, CDR1 is SQVTM and CDR2 is ANQGSEA. The ends were cut back, 2 bases at V and 0 bases at J, with 17 bases in the middle. The CDR3 protein is CSVEIVLAFTSYEQYF. DNA of the CDR3: TGCAGCGTTGAAATTGTACTAGCCTTCACCTCCTACGAGCAGTACTTC.

The chain employs TRBV7-8 and TRBJ1-5; weak D call: TRBD1 (6 bases). V was shortened by 1 base and J by 2 bases, with 12 bases between the two germline ends. In germline, CDR1 is SGHVS, CDR2 FQNEAQ. The CDR3 is 16 amino acids. CDR3 DNA sequence: TGTGCCAGCAGCTTAGTGGCAGGGGCTGGCAATCAGCCCCAGCATTTT. As protein: CASSLVAGAGNQPQHF. Variable domain in full (rest from reference TRBV7-8 and TRBJ1-5): GAGVSQSPRYKVAKRGQDVALRCDPISGHVSLFWYQQALGQGPEFLTYFQNEAQLDKSGLPSDRFFAERPEGSVSTLKIQRTQQEDSAVYLCASSLVAGAGNQPQHFGDGTRLSIL.

The genes are TRBV29-1 and TRBJ1-1; possible D gene TRBD1, 5 bases. Per the germline V gene, CDR1 is SQVTM and CDR2 is ANQGSEA. This CDR3 spans 12 amino acids. The V and J ends lost 7 bases and 7 bases respectively, with 16 bases between them. CDR3 residues: CSARGRGHEAFF. The CDR3 DNA reads as TGCAGCGCCCGAGGGAGGGGCCATGAAGCTTTCTTT. Looking up the rest from reference TRBV29-1 and TRBJ1-1 gives the full variable domain: SAVISQKPSRDICQRGTSLTIQCQVDSQVTMMFWYRQQPGQSLTLIATANQGSEATYESGFVIDKFPISRPNLTFSTLTVSNMSPEDSSIYLCSARGRGHEAFFGQGTRLTVV.

The chain couples TRBV10-1 to TRBJ2-1; the match to TRBD2 covers 9 bases. The trim removed 3 bases at V and 10 bases at J, leaving 10 bases unmatched. Germline V CDR1 and CDR2: WNHNN, SYGVQD (reference sequence). This CDR3 has 15 residues. CDR3 sequence (DNA): TGCGCCAGCAGTGATACGGCGGGGGGGCCACGGGAGCAGTTCTTC. Protein: CASSDTAGGPREQFF.